Each of the 19 T cell receptor beta chains below was sequenced from the same sample in a study of PD-L1 blockade in urothelial cancer. The protocol was immunoSEQ multiplex PCR, while the TCRdb copy is restricted to in-frame clones and leaves out a portion. The sample has under 130,000 clones, under 85% seen once. The sequencing here drew on PBMCs, taken around atezolizumab (anti-PD-L1) treatment. Receptor source: a man aged 50-60 years with urothelial cancer.

The CDR3 reads CASSIETGVGYTF. In nucleotides, the CDR3 is TGTGCCAGCAGTATTGAGACAGGAGTTGGCTACACCTTC. The genes are TRBV6-1 and TRBJ1-2; D is possibly TRBD1 (6 bases). The germline V gene has CDR1 MNHNS and CDR2 SASEGT. This CDR3 is 13 amino acids long. V lost 5 bases to trimming and J lost 7 bases, with 14 bases between them.

This clone showed up just a few times. The same CDR3 arises from other DNA sequences in this sample as well. The chain employs TRBV15 and TRBJ2-3; TRBD1 is a possible D gene (5 bases). V was cut by 0 bases and J by 0 bases, with 13 bases left in between. The CDR3 sequence is 17 residues long. Germline V gives CDR1 LNHNV, CDR2 YYDKDF (reference sequence). The CDR3 protein is CATSREMGQSSTDTQYF. CDR3 nucleotide sequence: TGTGCCACCAGCAGAGAGATGGGGCAGTCTAGCACAGATACGCAGTATTTT.

V and J are TRBV7-9 and TRBJ2-3; TRBD2 matches 7 bases. The germline V gene has CDR1 SEHNR and CDR2 FQNEAQ (reference sequence). V dropped 8 bases and J dropped 4; count of bases not matched to a gene: 6. The CDR3 runs 13 residues. The CDR3 protein is CASRRAGADTQYF. Here the CDR3 DNA reads TGTGCCAGCCGGCGGGCGGGGGCAGATACGCAGTATTTT. The full variable domain, with the rest looked up from reference TRBV7-9 and TRBJ2-3, is DTGVSQNPRHKITKRGQNVTFRCDPISEHNRLYWYRQTLGQGPEFLTYFQNEAQLEKSRLLSDRFSAERPKGSFSTLEIQRTEQGDSAMYLCASRRAGADTQYFGPGTRLTVL.

The J gene is TRBJ2-3, the V gene TRBV10-3; 13 bases are a match to TRBD2. After removal of 6 bases from V and 5 bases from J, the junction contained 5 bases not matched to a gene. The CDR3 contains 15 residues. Per the germline V gene, CDR1 is ENHRY and CDR2 is SYGVKD. As DNA, the CDR3 is TGTGCCATCAGCGGGGGGACTAGCGGGGTAGATACGCAGTATTTT. Translation gives CAISGGTSGVDTQYF.

The J gene is TRBJ2-1, the V gene TRBV11-2; 8 nucleotides match TRBD2. Germline V gene data show CDR1 as SGHAT and CDR2 as FQNNGV. The CDR3 is 14 residues long. With 4 bases clipped from V and 9 bases from J, the junction kept 8 bases outside the gene matches. The CDR3 sequence is CASSSPGLVTEQFF. The CDR3 region has the DNA TGTGCCAGCAGCTCTCCGGGACTAGTCACTGAGCAGTTCTTC.

The chain carries TRBV5-4 and TRBJ2-7; D ambiguous. Germline V CDR1 and CDR2: SGHNT, YYREEE (reference sequence). Trimming pared 0 bases from V and 5 bases from J, leaving 12 bases between. The CDR3 length is 14 residues. The CDR3 sequence: CASSLVGSSNEQYF. Written as DNA, the CDR3 is TGTGCCAGCAGCTTGGTCGGTAGTTCGAACGAGCAGTACTTC.

The chain uses TRBV7-2 and TRBJ2-1, with TRBD2 matching 10 bases. V lost 3 bases to trimming and J lost 6 bases; unmatched junction nucleotides: 5. CDR1 SGHTA and CDR2 FQGNSA come from the germline V gene. The CDR3 loop spans 15 amino acids. The DNA of the CDR3 is TGTGCCAGCAGCTTTAGCGGGGGGAATTTCAATGAGCAGTTCTTC. It translates to CASSFSGGNFNEQFF.

This chain uses TRBV27 with TRBJ2-3, with D possibly TRBD2 on 6 matching bases. In germline, CDR1 is MNHEY, CDR2 SMNVEV (reference sequence). V gave up 2 bases and J gave up 4 bases, with 10 bases separating them. This CDR3 is 14 amino acids long. The CDR3 DNA sequence: TGTGCCAGCAGTTTAGGCCTAGCGCCAGATACGCAGTATTTT. This sequence encodes CASSLGLAPDTQYF.

The chain employs TRBV28 and TRBJ1-5; 11 bases match TRBD1. Unmatched junction bases numbered 8, after V lost 4 bases and J lost 6 bases. Germline V gene sequence: CDR1 MDHEN, CDR2 SYDVKM. This CDR3 is built from 16 residues. CDR3 nucleotides: TGTGCCAGCAGTTCCCTGGGGACAGGGGGAAGTCAGCCCCAGCATTTT. This translates into CASSSLGTGGSQPQHF.

J is TRBJ2-1 and V is TRBV27; 10 bases are a match to TRBD2. Losses at the gene ends were 4 bases for V and 9 bases for J; bases not matched to a gene: 3. Germline V gene sequence: CDR1 MNHEY, CDR2 SMNVEV (reference sequence). The CDR3 extends over 13 amino acids. The CDR3 bases are TGTGCCAGCAGTTACCTAGCGGGAGTTGAGCAGTTCTTC. This encodes CASSYLAGVEQFF.

The chain joins TRBV27 to TRBJ2-7, with 8 bases aligning to TRBD1. Germline CDR1 reads MNHEY; CDR2 reads SMNVEV (reference sequence). J gave up 5 bases and V 6 bases, and 12 bases lay outside the gene matches. There are 15 residues in the CDR3. The CDR3 DNA follows: TGTGCCAGCAGGTCGACAGGGGCGATACCTCACGAGCAGTACTTC. Protein product: CASRSTGAIPHEQYF.

V and J are TRBV5-1 and TRBJ2-3, with 7 positions matching TRBD1. The CDR3 consists of 14 residues. In germline, CDR1 is SGHRS, CDR2 YFSETQ. V lost 6 bases and J lost 0; bases outside the gene matches: 4. Here the CDR3 DNA reads TGCGCCAGCAAAGTGGGACAGAGCACAGATACGCAGTATTTT. Encoded protein: CASKVGQSTDTQYF.

The chain links TRBV19 to TRBJ1-1; D remains unclear. This CDR3 region has 14 residues. Trimming took 5 bases from V and 5 from J, leaving 15 bases between them. Germline V gene lookup returns CDR1 LNHDA and CDR2 SQIVND (reference sequence). The CDR3 DNA sequence: TGTGCCAGTAGTCCCCCTAGGAAGCGTACTGAAGCTTTCTTT. Its translation: CASSPPRKRTEAFF.

This chain connects TRBV28 to TRBJ1-2, with 9 bases that match TRBD1. In germline, CDR1 is MDHEN, CDR2 SYDVKM. CDR3 length: 14 residues. V dropped 6 bases and J dropped 4; count of bases not matched to a gene: 6. The CDR3 nucleotides read TGTGCCAGCAGATATGCGACAGGGGGCTATGGCTACACCTTC. This translates into CASRYATGGYGYTF.

The chain employs TRBV15 and TRBJ1-6; D ambiguous. The CDR3 consists of 15 residues. Trimming took 3 bases from V and 9 from J, leaving 15 bases between them. Germline V lookup: CDR1 LNHNV, CDR2 YYDKDF (reference sequence). The CDR3, as DNA: TGTGCCACCAGCAGGGAAGGTGGGCTGGCTTCACCCCTCCACTTT. It codes for CATSREGGLASPLHF.

The chain joins TRBV9 to TRBJ2-7; the D gene is possibly TRBD2 (6 bases). V was clipped by 0 bases and J by 6 bases, with 16 bases between them. Per germline, CDR1 SGDLS and CDR2 YYNGEE. The CDR3 contains 15 residues. The DNA of the CDR3 is TGTGCCAGCAGCGTAGATCCTATCGGAGGGCGCGAGCAGTACTTC. This codes for CASSVDPIGGREQYF.

The chain carries TRBV15 and TRBJ2-2; TRBD2 matches 7 bases. This CDR3 is built from 12 residues. V dropped 6 bases and J dropped 7; count of bases not matched to a gene: 2. Germline V CDR1 and CDR2: LNHNV, YYDKDF (reference sequence). The CDR3 DNA reads as TGTGCCACCAGGCGGGAGCTCGGGGAGCTGTTTTTT. Its protein product is CATRRELGELFF.

The chain combines TRBV10-3 with TRBJ1-5; tentatively, D is TRBD1 (5 bases). CDR1 is ENHRY, CDR2 SYGVKD, per germline. Trimming stripped 7 bases from V and 0 bases from J, with 10 bases between. This CDR3 is built from 14 residues. DNA for the CDR3: TGTGCCATCAAGGGGCAGAATAGCAATCAGCCCCAGCATTTT. Protein: CAIKGQNSNQPQHF.

This clone was recorded at least ten times. V gene TRBV27 combines with J gene TRBJ2-3, with D perhaps matching TRBD2 (5 bases). The V and J ends lost 6 bases and 0 bases respectively, with 10 bases between them. The CDR3 is made up of 14 amino acids. CDR1 MNHEY and CDR2 SMNVEV come from the germline V gene (reference sequence). As DNA, the CDR3 is TGTGCCAGCAGCGACTACGCTAGCACAGATACGCAGTATTTT. It is translated as CASSDYASTDTQYF.